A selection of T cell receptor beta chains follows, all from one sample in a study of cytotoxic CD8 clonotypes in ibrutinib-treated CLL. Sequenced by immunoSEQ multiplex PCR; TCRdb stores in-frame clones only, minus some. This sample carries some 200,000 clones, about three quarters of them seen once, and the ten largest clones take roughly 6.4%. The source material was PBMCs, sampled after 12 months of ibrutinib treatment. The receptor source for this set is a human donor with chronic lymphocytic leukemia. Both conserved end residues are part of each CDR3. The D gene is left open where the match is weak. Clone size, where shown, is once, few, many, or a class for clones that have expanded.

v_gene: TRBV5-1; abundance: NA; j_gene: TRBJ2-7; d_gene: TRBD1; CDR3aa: CASSLIQGAGEQYF; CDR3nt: TGCGCCAGCAGCTTGATACAGGGGGCGGGGGAGCAGTACTTC
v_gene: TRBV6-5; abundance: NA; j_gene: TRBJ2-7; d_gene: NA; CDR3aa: CASSYGAGSPYEQYF; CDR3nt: TGTGCCAGCAGTTACGGGGCGGGAAGCCCCTACGAGCAGTACTTC
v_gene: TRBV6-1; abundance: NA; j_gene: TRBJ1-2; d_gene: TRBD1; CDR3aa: CASRDGTGSYGYTF; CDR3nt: TGTGCCAGCAGAGATGGGACAGGGAGCTATGGCTACACCTTC
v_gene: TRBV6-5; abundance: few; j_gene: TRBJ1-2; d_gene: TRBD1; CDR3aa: CASSYSDRGSGYTF; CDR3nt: TGTGCCAGCAGTTACTCGGACAGGGGGTCTGGCTACACCTTC
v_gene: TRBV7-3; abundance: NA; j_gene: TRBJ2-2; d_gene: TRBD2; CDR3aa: CASRREAGELFF; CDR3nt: TGTGCCAGTAGACGGGAGGCCGGGGAGCTGTTTTTT
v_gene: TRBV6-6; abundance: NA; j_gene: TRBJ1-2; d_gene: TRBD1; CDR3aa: CASRQGARGYTF; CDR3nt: TGTGCCTCGAGACAGGGGGCGCGTGGCTACACCTTC
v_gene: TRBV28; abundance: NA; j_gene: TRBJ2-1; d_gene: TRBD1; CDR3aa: CASSRQDYRGSSYNEQFF; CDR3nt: TGTGCCAGCAGTCGACAAGACTACAGGGGAAGCTCCTACAATGAGCAGTTCTTC
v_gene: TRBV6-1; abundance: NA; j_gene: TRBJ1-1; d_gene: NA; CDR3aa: CASSPRWGRTEAFF; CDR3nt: TGTGCCAGCAGTCCCCGGTGGGGCCGGACTGAAGCTTTCTTT
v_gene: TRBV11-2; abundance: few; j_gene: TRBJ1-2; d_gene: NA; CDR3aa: CASSLDPFGRGRFGYTF; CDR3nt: TGTGCCAGCAGCTTAGATCCTTTCGGCAGGGGAAGGTTCGGCTACACCTTC
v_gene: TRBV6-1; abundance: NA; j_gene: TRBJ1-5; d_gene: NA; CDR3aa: CASTRTGPNQPQHF; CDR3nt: TGTGCCAGCACTCGGACCGGACCCAATCAGCCCCAGCATTTT
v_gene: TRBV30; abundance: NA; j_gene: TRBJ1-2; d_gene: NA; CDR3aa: CAWSEGSFYGYTF; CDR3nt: TGTGCCTGGTCCGAGGGGAGCTTTTATGGCTACACCTTC
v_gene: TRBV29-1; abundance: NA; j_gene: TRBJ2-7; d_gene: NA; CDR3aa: CSVEDQSYEQYF; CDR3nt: TGCAGCGTTGAAGATCAGAGCTACGAGCAGTACTTC
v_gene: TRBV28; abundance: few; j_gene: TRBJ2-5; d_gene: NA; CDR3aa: CASRTPGGRKETQYF; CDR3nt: TGTGCCAGCAGGACCCCTGGGGGGAGGAAAGAGACCCAGTACTTC
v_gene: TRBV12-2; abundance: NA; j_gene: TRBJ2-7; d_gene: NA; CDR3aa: CASRLCFPGLKNFEQYF; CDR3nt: TGTGCAAGTCGCTTATGCTTCCCTGGACTAAAGAACTTCGAGCAGTACTTC
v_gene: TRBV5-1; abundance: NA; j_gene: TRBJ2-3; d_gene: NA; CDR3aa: CASSLGEVTDTQYF; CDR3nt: TGCGCCAGCAGCTTGGGCGAGGTCACAGATACGCAGTATTTT
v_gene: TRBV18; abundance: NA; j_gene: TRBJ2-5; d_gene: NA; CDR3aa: CASSPNLQETQYF; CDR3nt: TGTGCCAGCTCACCCAACTTACAAGAGACCCAGTACTTC
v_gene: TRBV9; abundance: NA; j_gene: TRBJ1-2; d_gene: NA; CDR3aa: CASSPSGGNYGYTF; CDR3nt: TGTGCCAGCAGCCCCTCGGGGGGCAACTATGGCTACACCTTC
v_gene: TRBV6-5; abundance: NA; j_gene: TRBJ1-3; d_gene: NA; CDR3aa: CASSYSSGNTIYF; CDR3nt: TGTGCCAGCAGTTACTCTTCTGGAAACACCATATATTTT
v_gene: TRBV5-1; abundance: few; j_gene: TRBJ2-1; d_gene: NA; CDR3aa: CASSLDSYNEQFF; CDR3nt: TGCGCCAGCAGCTTGGACTCCTACAATGAGCAGTTCTTC
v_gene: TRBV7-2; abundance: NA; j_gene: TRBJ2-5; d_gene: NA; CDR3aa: CASSQSVQETQYF; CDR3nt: TGTGCCAGCAGCCAATCGGTCCAAGAGACCCAGTACTTC
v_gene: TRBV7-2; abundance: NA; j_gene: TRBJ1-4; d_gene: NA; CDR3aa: CASSRTAIGEKLFF; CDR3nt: TGTGCCAGCAGCCGGACAGCGATAGGGGAAAAACTGTTTTTT
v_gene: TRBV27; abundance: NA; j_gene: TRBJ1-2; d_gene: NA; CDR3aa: CASSLFGSYGYTF; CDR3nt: TGTGCCAGCAGTTTATTTGGTTCCTATGGCTACACCTTC
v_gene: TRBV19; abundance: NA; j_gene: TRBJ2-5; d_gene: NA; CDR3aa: CASATWLGETQYF; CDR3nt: TGTGCCAGCGCTACTTGGCTAGGGGAGACCCAGTACTTC
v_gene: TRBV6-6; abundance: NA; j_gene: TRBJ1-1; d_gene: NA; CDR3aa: CASSRDVNTEAFF; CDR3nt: TGTGCCAGCAGCCGGGACGTGAACACTGAAGCTTTCTTT
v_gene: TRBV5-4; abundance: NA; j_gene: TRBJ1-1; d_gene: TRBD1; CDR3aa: CASGDSSLNTEAFF; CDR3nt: TGTGCCAGCGGGGACAGCTCCTTGAACACTGAAGCTTTCTTT
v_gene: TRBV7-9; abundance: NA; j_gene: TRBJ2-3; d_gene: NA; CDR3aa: CASSRRVSDTQYF; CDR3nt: TGTGCCAGCAGCCGCAGGGTTTCAGATACGCAGTATTTT
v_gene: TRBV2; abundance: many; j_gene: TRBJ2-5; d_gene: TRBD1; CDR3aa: CASRAGQGAYRETQYF; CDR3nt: TGTGCCAGCAGGGCCGGACAGGGGGCTTATCGAGAGACCCAGTACTTC
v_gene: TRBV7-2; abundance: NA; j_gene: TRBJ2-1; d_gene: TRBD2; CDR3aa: CASSLKHGTRGNEQFF; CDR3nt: TGTGCCAGCAGCTTAAAACACGGGACTAGAGGCAATGAGCAGTTCTTC
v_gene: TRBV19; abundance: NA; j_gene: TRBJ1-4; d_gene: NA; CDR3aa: CASSSIGHPNEKLFF; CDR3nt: TGTGCCAGTAGCTCAATCGGGCACCCCAATGAAAAACTGTTTTTT
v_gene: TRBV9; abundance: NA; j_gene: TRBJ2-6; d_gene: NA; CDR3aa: CASSPRVRANGANVLTF; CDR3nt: TGTGCCAGCAGCCCCCGGGTAAGGGCTAATGGGGCCAACGTCCTGACTTTC
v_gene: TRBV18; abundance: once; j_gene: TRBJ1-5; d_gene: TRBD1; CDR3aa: CASSPPLGTGNQPQHF; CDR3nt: TGTGCCAGCTCACCCCCCCTCGGGACAGGGAACCAGCCCCAGCATTTT
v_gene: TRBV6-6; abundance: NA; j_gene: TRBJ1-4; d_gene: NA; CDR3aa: CASSYREATNEKLFF; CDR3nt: TGTGCCAGCAGTTACAGGGAAGCAACTAATGAAAAACTGTTTTTT
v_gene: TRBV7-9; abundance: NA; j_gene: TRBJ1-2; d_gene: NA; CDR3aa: CASSSDSYGYTF; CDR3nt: TGTGCCAGCAGCTCGGACAGCTATGGCTACACCTTC
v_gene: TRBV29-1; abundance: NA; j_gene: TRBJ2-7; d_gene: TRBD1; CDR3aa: CSVGDRASYEQYF; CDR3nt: TGCAGCGTTGGGGACAGGGCCTCCTACGAGCAGTACTTC
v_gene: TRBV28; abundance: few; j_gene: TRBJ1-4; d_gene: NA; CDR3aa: CASSATERLEKLFF; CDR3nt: TGTGCCAGCAGCGCGACAGAGAGGCTTGAAAAACTGTTTTTT
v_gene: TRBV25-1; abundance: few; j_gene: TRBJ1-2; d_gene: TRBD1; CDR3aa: CASRGDSRSSGYTF; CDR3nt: TGTGCCAGCAGGGGGGACAGCCGATCTAGTGGCTACACCTTC
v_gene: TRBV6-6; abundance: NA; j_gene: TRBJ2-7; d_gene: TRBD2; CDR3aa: CATRGDSGSTYEQYF; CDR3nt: TGTGCCACTCGGGGGGATAGCGGGTCTACCTACGAGCAGTACTTC
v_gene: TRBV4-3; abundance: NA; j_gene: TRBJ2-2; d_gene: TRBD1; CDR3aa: CASSQETGTTGELFF; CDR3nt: TGCGCCAGCAGCCAAGAGACAGGGACCACCGGGGAGCTGTTTTTT
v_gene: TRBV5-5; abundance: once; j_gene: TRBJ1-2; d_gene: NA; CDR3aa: CASSLGRDYGYTF; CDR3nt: TGTGCCAGCAGCTTGGGCAGGGACTATGGCTACACCTTC
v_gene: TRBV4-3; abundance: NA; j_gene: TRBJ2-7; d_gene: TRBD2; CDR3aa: CASSQDGGEQYF; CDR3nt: TGCGCCAGCAGCCAAGACGGGGGGGAGCAGTACTTC
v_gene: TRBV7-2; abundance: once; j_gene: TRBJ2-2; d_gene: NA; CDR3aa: CASSLNTAPGELFF; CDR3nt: TGTGCCAGCAGCTTAAACACGGCCCCCGGGGAGCTGTTTTTT
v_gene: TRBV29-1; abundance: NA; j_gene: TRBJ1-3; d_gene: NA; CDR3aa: CSVEGYHSGNTIYF; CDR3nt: TGCAGCGTTGAAGGGTACCACTCTGGAAACACCATATATTTT
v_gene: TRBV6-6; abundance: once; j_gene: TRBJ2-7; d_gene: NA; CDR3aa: CASSPRDLTAYEQYF; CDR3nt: TGTGCCAGCAGCCCCCGGGACCTCACCGCCTACGAGCAGTACTTC
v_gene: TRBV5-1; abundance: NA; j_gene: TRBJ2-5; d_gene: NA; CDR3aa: CASKQVGQETQYF; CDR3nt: TGCGCCAGCAAACAGGTCGGGCAAGAGACCCAGTACTTC
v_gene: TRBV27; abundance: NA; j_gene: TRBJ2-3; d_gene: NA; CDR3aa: CATQDYSTDTQYF; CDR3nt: TGTGCCACCCAGGACTATTCCACAGATACGCAGTATTTT
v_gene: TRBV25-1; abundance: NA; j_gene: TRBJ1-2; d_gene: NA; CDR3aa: CASGGTWDGYGYTF; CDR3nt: TGTGCCAGCGGCGGGACATGGGATGGCTATGGCTACACCTTC
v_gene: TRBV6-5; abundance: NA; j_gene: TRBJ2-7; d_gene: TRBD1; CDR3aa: CASSYNRGPGYEQYF; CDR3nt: TGTGCCAGCAGTTATAACAGGGGCCCCGGCTACGAGCAGTACTTC
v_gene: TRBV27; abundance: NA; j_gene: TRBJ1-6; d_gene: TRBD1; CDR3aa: CASRLQGANYNSPLHF; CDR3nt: TGTGCCAGCAGACTACAGGGGGCGAACTATAATTCACCCCTCCACTTT
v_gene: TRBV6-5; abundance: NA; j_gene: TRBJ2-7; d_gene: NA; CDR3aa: CASSTLGGVGYEQYF; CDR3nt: TGTGCCAGCAGTACACTAGGGGGGGTAGGCTACGAGCAGTACTTC
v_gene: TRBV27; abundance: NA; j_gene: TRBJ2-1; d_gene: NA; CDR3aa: CASSLRVANNEQFF; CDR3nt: TGTGCCAGCAGTTTAAGAGTCGCCAACAATGAGCAGTTCTTC